This is a list of T cell receptor beta chains from one sample in a study of T cell changes during pregnancy in multiple sclerosis. Only in-frame clones appear in the TCRdb table, and some are missing; sequencing was by immunoSEQ multiplex PCR. This table holds 70,000 to 95,000 clones, around 91% found once. This sample comprised peripheral blood, obtained before pregnancy. The receptor source for this set is a female donor with multiple sclerosis, enrolled in a pregnancy study. Both conserved end residues are part of each CDR3.

>TRBV5-1
CASSQKGDSYYEQYF
>TRBV18
CASSPPTGDTQYF
>TRBV2
CASMRGGGTNTEAFF
>TRBV18
CASSRQGAGTEAFF
>TRBV2
CASSEAEPGMTGREDTQYF
>TRBV7-2
CASSSALAGGPRENIQYF
>TRBV18
CASSPRTGTTNEKLFF
>TRBV7-2
CASSLAPGQGFTYEQYF
>TRBV6-1
CASKVGQGNEKLFF
>TRBV11-2
CASSLRDSYQPQHF
>TRBV4-1
CASSRIQGDDGYTF
>TRBV5-1
CASSLGSGAYEQFF
>TRBV27
CASSLLAGGRGYTF
>TRBV15
CATSRDGGSYEQYF
>TRBV2
CASSDRALGTEAFF
>TRBV7-7
CASSRLAGGMNEQFF
>TRBV19
CATKSDRAGEKLFF
>TRBV7-3
CASSFQWGDEQFF
>TRBV10-2
CAPGTVEWEQYF
>TRBV11-1
CASSRDLTDEQYF
>TRBV27
CASSLLGTGAYEQYF
>TRBV4-2
CASSSPGFYTGELFF
>TRBV19
CATEGRGRQPQHF
>TRBV18
CASSPDRASYEQYF
>TRBV5-4
CASSLDPTGLKKNGYTF
>TRBV5-1
CASSLEPESPLGQYF
>TRBV6-1
CASSEKWEGVAEAFF
>TRBV6-5
CASSYGQDQPQHF
>TRBV9
CASSGTGATDTQYF
>TRBV18
CASSPGQSSYNEQFF
>TRBV27
CASSLATGDGYTF
>TRBV4-1
CASSQEGLAGGELFF
>TRBV29-1
CSGTGAGSYEQYF
>TRBV19
CASSLQGQQPQHF
>TRBV2
CASSLGRGHYEQYF
>TRBV5-1
CASSLESTGGASHTQYF
>TRBV30
CAWSQTGSGNTIYF
>TRBV9
CASSASDSSYEQYF
>TRBV6-1
CASRQGAGGWDEQFF
>TRBV10-2
CASSSTGYGYEQYF
>TRBV5-1
CASSFRLAGGENEQFF
>TRBV27
CASSPPGEKLFF
>TRBV9
CASSVDGSPPLHF
>TRBV19
CASSTTGGDEKLFF
>TRBV27
CASSPPIGRGFGNTIYF
>TRBV5-4
CASSGGRSLLINEQFF
>TRBV6-4
CATQENTEAFF
>TRBV18
CASSLTSGYEQYF
>TRBV6-6
CASSFGTGAYEQYF
>TRBV11-2
CASSLDLPANYGYTF
>TRBV6-1
CAGRGGDTGELFF
>TRBV2
CASSETGGRYSAFF
>TRBV7-3
CASSRGQDTEAFF